This T cell receptor beta chain was documented in a study of shared clonotypes between healthy human individuals (dated by TCRdb to the early 2020s). About the study as a whole: The cohort comprised two women and three men aged 18 to 49 years. To estimate repertoire size and how much clonotype sharing occurs between individuals, the study deeply sequenced the blood TCR repertoires of about five healthy adults. Per donor, three plates each were used for CD4 naive and CD4 memory, two for CD8 naive, and one for CD8 memory. Libraries were prepared and TCR repertoires were sequenced by different laboratories using diverse techniques, in order to increase sequencing depth and limit assay-specific biases. Per donor, leukapheresis produced somewhere between about 0.8 and 9 billion PBMCs.

Germline trimming amounts to 6 bases on V and 14 bases on J, with 11 as the count of junction bases outside the gene matches. Sequences DFQATT (CDR1) and SNEGSKA (CDR2) are obtained from the germline V gene (reference sequence). The CDR3 contains 11 residues, cysteine and phenylalanine counted. Only CDR3 DNA is held: 33 bases, read in frame from base 1. With regard to this clone: No antigen is known for it. Base-call qualities are not available, and no considerably larger clone is one nucleotide away.

Study-wide findings and limitations: Based on pairwise subsampling, the degree of clonotype sharing among donors was expected to be affected by sequencing depth. Larger estimated clonotype richness was generally found for naive subsets than for memory subsets. Incomplete sequencing was indicated by rarefaction of sorted-subset datasets, despite the large sequencing depth. Sampling was limited to blood, and TCR repertoires in tissue likely differ from TCR repertoires in blood. The genetic and exposure-history diversity represented was limited by the small number of donors. Sharing across several donors was observed for approximately 5% of naive CD4, less than 4% of naive CD8, 2% to 2.5% of memory CD4, and over 0.3% of memory CD8 clonotypes. Compared with non-shared clonotypes, the clonotypes found in all four sorted-subset donors had higher generation probabilities.

Using the deep immunoSEQ assay, multiplex PCR amplified TCR CDR3 regions from genomic DNA. Extracted genomic DNA from each cell subset was distributed evenly across all wells of several immunoSEQ 96-well plates, and each plate was treated as a replicate. For sorted subsets, about 220 ng of genomic DNA, equivalent to some 33,000 T cell genomes, went into each replicate PCR. Purified libraries were quantified with a Qubit 3.0 fluorometer, sized on a Bioanalyzer 2100, and re-quantified with the KAPA Library Quantification kit. Each immunoSEQ 96-well plate was sequenced on its own single-read 150-cycle Illumina NextSeq 550 flow cell. For the original study's pipeline: Because only junctional sequences without quality scores were contained in the immunoSEQ output, filtering matching that applied to full-length reads could not be performed. To assign V/J genes and CDR3, sequences were annotated using PyIR, a Python wrapper for IgBLAST v1.9, with IMGT germline references. Any read was removed if the V/J assignment was weak (E-value above 1e-6), the CDR3 was missing, or the read contained stop codons, out-of-frame junctions, or ambiguous translated residues. V3J clonotypes were defined as sequences sharing an identical inferred V gene, J gene, and CDR3 amino acid sequence. Percentage overlap between repertoires was computed as shared unique clonotypes divided by the size of the smaller repertoire. RTK rarefaction, the Chao1 estimator, and Recon v2.1 estimates of unobserved clonotypes were used to assess repertoire richness. OLGA was used to compute generation probabilities for all TCRbeta clonotypes that the gDNA method yielded from a handful of donors. In TCRdb, the immuneACCESS table is reduced to in-frame sequences with V and J assigned. These tables do not hold every clone; where another copy was compared, an unresolved V gene accounts for under half, and the others remain unexplained. That table furnishes V, J and clone size, whereas the DNA furnished D and trimming. This sample gives over a million clones in total; just under 99% of them show up just once. 0.3% to 0.45% of the sample lies in the top ten.

The donors were healthy, HIV-negative adults who had no recently reported acute infections or vaccinations. Every donor was a Caucasian adult residing in Nashville, Tennessee, USA. CD4+ T cells were enriched by magnetic negative selection; naive cells were then positively selected on CD45RA, and the negative fraction formed the memory subset. After blood collection by leukapheresis, PBMCs were isolated using Ficoll-Histopaque density gradient centrifugation and then cryopreserved in the vapor phase of liquid nitrogen. Purity and quantity of every magnetically sorted T cell population were checked by analytical flow cytometry. Genomic DNA was isolated from each sorted fraction and quantified by UV absorbance on a Nanodrop 2000c.

This TCR was sampled from a man aged 25-45 years in good health. Material: naive CD4+ T cells sorted from blood. What the cell subset or site label conveys for this sample: CD45RA+ positively selected. The rearrangement joined TRBV20-1 to TRBJ2-5, and TRBD1 aligns with 8 junction nucleotides. The CDR3 region: CSAPIAGTGYF. The DNA reads TGCAGTGCCCCCATCGCCGGGACAGGCTACTTC.